Following are 14 T cell receptor beta chains from one sample sequenced in a study of human thymus T cells. Using immunoSEQ multiplex PCR, the repertoire was profiled, and TCRdb retains in-frame clones only, with some absent. In the table there are tens of thousands of clones, about 94% of which are singletons. Sequencing input: blood. These receptor sequences come from a boy under two years old with a congenital heart defect but otherwise immunologically healthy.

The chain links TRBV10-2 to TRBJ2-5; a possible D gene is TRBD2 (5 bases). The CDR3 consists of 13 residues. V was pared by 7 bases and J by 5 bases, with 14 bases between. The germline gives CDR1 WSHSY, CDR2 SAAADI. The CDR3 loop reads CASNGLLRETQYF. The CDR3 nucleotides are TGCGCCAGCAATGGACTGCTGAGGGAGACCCAGTACTTC.

This clone has only one observation. The chain links TRBV4-1 to TRBJ2-6; maybe TRBD1 (6 bases). Trimming took 0 bases from V and 0 from J, leaving 9 bases between them. The CDR3 is made up of 17 amino acids. CDR1 is MGHRA and CDR2 is YSYEKL in the germline V gene. The CDR3 sequence is CASSQDQGYSGANVLTF. CDR3 coding DNA: TGCGCCAGCAGCCAAGATCAGGGGTACTCTGGGGCCAACGTCCTGACTTTC.

This sequence joins TRBV4-1 and TRBJ2-7; D is ambiguous. The CDR3 totals 14 residues. Germline CDR1 and CDR2: MGHRA and YSYEKL. The V and J ends lost 4 bases and 0 bases respectively, with 10 bases between them. The CDR3 loop is CASSPHVSSYEQYF. Written as DNA, the CDR3 is TGCGCCAGCAGCCCTCACGTAAGCTCCTACGAGCAGTACTTC.

CDR3 protein: CASSYILNTEAFF. CDR3 nucleotides: TGCGCCAGCAGCTACATCCTGAACACTGAAGCTTTCTTT. J is TRBJ1-1 and V is TRBV5-1; D is unclear. CDR1 is SGHRS and CDR2 is YFSETQ in the germline V gene. CDR3 length: 13 residues. V gave up 3 bases and J gave up 0 bases, with 6 bases separating them.

V and J are TRBV6-4 and TRBJ2-1; TRBD2 matches 11 bases. The CDR3 sequence is 19 residues long. The ends lost 3 bases at V and 3 bases at J; junction bases unmatched: 13. The V gene's germline CDR1 is MRHNA and CDR2 SNTAGT. Here the CDR3 DNA reads TGTGCCAGCAGTGAAGTAGGCCTCCTAGCGGGGGGCGTCTACAATGAGCAGTTCTTC. Protein product: CASSEVGLLAGGVYNEQFF.

The chain employs TRBV6-4 and TRBJ2-7, with D maybe TRBD1 (5 bases). Germline V CDR1 and CDR2: MRHNA, SNTAGT. The CDR3 consists of 15 residues. Trimming cost V 0 bases and J 0 bases, with 9 bases left between them. CDR3 residues: CASSDSDSISYEQYF. In nucleotides, the CDR3 is TGTGCCAGCAGTGACTCTGACAGTATCTCCTACGAGCAGTACTTC.

J is TRBJ2-7 and V is TRBV29-1; 10 bases line up with TRBD1. CDR3 length: 12 residues. V shed 6 bases and J 4 bases; nucleotides not matched to a gene: 3. Germline CDR1 and CDR2: SQVTM and ANQGSEA. In DNA, the CDR3 is TGCAGCGTGGGACAGGGGAAATACGAGCAGTACTTC. Translation: CSVGQGKYEQYF.

This clone showed up just a few times. The chain employs TRBV4-2 and TRBJ1-2; 9 bases fit TRBD1. This CDR3 spans 12 amino acids. In germline, CDR1 is LGHNA, CDR2 YNFKEQ. With 8 bases clipped from V and 3 bases from J, the junction kept 1 base outside the gene matches. CDR3 amino acids: CASGDRDYGYTF. CDR3 sequence (DNA): TGTGCCAGCGGGGACAGGGACTATGGCTACACCTTC.

This clone is a singleton in its sample. The rearrangement links TRBV27 to TRBJ1-2; D perhaps matches TRBD1 (6 bases). From germline, CDR1 is MNHEY and CDR2 SMNVEV (reference sequence). The CDR3 loop spans 15 amino acids. V was pared by 5 bases and J by 8 bases, with 21 bases between. This CDR3 is CASSPSPGGQRGYTF. The CDR3 region has the DNA TGTGCCAGCAGTCCATCCCCCGGGGGGCAAAGGGGCTACACCTTC.

In DNA form, the CDR3 reads TGTGCCAGCAGTGAGCGGGAGTACGATGACCAAGAGACCCAGTACTTC. Translation: CASSEREYDDQETQYF. V gene TRBV6-1 combines with J gene TRBJ2-5; 7 bases line up with TRBD2. There are 16 residues in the CDR3. Germline V gene sequence: CDR1 MNHNS, CDR2 SASEGT. Trimming took 3 bases from V and 0 from J; bases not matched to a gene: 7.

The V gene is TRBV19, the J gene TRBJ2-7; 7 bases agree with TRBD1. This CDR3 comprises 16 residues. The germline CDR1 and CDR2 sequences are LNHDA and SQIVND (reference sequence). The trim removed 4 bases at V and 4 bases at J, leaving 13 bases unmatched. This CDR3 reads CASSTSTGVVAYEQYF. The CDR3 DNA follows: TGTGCCAGTAGTACCTCAACAGGGGTGGTCGCGTACGAGCAGTACTTC.

This chain connects TRBV19 to TRBJ1-2; D ambiguous. Per the germline V gene, CDR1 is LNHDA and CDR2 is SQIVND (reference sequence). This CDR3 contains 16 residues. V was clipped by 2 bases and J by 5 bases, with 18 bases between them. CDR3 amino acids: CASSISAGFGVYGYTF. The CDR3, as DNA: TGTGCCAGTAGTATAAGTGCAGGTTTCGGGGTTTATGGCTACACCTTC.

V is TRBV5-1 and J is TRBJ2-5; 10 positions match TRBD2. The V gene end was trimmed by 1 base and the J gene end by 2 bases; junction bases not matched to a gene: 5. CDR1 is SGHRS, CDR2 YFSETQ, per germline. CDR3 length equals 16 residues. The CDR3 here is CASSLLPAGGQETQYF. Here the CDR3 DNA reads TGCGCCAGCAGCTTGTTGCCAGCGGGGGGGCAAGAGACCCAGTACTTC.

This chain uses TRBV27 with TRBJ2-2; D remains unclear. There are 11 residues in the CDR3. Germline V gives CDR1 MNHEY, CDR2 SMNVEV (reference sequence). The V end lost 3 bases, the J end lost 8 bases, and 4 bases lay between the germline ends. This chain's CDR3 is CASSFAGELFF. In DNA form, the CDR3 reads TGTGCCAGCAGTTTTGCGGGGGAGCTGTTTTTT.